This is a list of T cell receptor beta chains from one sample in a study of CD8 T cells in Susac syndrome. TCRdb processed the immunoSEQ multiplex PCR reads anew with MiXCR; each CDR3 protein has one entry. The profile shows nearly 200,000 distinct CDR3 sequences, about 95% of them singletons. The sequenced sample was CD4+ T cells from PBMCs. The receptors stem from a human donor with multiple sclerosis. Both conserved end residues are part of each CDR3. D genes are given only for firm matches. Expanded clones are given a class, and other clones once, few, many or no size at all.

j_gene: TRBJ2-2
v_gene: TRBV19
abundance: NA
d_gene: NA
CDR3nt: TGTGCCAGTAGTGTCCGAGGGCGGGAGCTGTTTTTT
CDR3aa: CASSVRGRELFF

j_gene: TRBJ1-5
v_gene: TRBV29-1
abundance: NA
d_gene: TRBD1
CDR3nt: TGCAGCGCCGGGGAGGGGACAGGGCAGCCCCAGCATTTT
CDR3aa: CSAGEGTGQPQHF

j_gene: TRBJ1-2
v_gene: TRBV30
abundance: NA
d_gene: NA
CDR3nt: TGTGCCCACTACGGGGGAGGGGGGTTCTATGGCTACACCTTC
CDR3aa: CAHYGGGGFYGYTF

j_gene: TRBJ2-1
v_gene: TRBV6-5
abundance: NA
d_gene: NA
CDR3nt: TGTGCCAGCAGTTACCAGTTGCGCCGTGGCGAGCAGTTCTTC
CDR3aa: CASSYQLRRGEQFF

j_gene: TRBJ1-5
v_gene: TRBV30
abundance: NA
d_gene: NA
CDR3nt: TGTGCCTGGAGGAATCGGGGTTCCCAGCCCCAGCATTTT
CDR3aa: CAWRNRGSQPQHF

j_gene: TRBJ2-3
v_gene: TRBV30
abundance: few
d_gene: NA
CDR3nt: TGTGCCTGGAGTGTACTTACAGATACGCAGTATTTT
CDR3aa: CAWSVLTDTQYF

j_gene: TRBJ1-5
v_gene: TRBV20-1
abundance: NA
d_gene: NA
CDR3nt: TGCAGTGCTAGAGAGTCGGCAGCTATGCCCGGGGAGCCCCAGCATTTT
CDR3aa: CSARESAAMPGEPQHF

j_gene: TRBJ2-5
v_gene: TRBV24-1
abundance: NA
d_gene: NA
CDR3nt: TGTGCCACCAGTGATCGGGGTTCGGGTGAGACCCAGTACTTC
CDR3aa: CATSDRGSGETQYF

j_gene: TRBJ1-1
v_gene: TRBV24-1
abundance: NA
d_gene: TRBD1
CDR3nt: TGTGCCACCAGTGCCCACCCCGAGGGGGCACGTAACATGAACACTGAAGCTTTCTTT
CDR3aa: CATSAHPEGARNMNTEAFF

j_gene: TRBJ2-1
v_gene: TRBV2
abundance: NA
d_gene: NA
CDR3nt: TGTGCCAGCATCGGGTACAATGAGCAGTTCTTC
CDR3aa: CASIGYNEQFF

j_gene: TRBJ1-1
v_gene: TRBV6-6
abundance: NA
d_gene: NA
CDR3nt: TGTGCCAGCAGTACAATAGACAGTGGGCCTGAAGCTTTCTTT
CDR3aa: CASSTIDSGPEAFF

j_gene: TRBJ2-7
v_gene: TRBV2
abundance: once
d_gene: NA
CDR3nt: TGTGCCAGCAGTGTTGACCTCTCCTACGAGCAGTACTTC
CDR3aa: CASSVDLSYEQYF

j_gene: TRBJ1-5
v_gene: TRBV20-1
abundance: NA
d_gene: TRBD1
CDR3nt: TGCAGTGCTGGGACAGGGGGAGGCAATCAGCCCCAGCATTTT
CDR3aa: CSAGTGGGNQPQHF

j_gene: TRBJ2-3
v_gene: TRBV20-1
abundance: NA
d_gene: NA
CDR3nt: TGCAGTGCTTCAATAGTAAGGGGGGCTGGAGATACGCAGTATTTT
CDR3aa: CSASIVRGAGDTQYF

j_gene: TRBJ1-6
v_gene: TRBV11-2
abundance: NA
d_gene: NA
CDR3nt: TGTGCCAGCAGCTTAGAAGGTTGGTCACCCCTCCACTTT
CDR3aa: CASSLEGWSPLHF

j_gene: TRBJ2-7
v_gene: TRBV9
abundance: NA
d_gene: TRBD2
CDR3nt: TGTGCCAGCAGCGTAGCTAGCGGGAGTGTCTACGAGCAGTACTTC
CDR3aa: CASSVASGSVYEQYF

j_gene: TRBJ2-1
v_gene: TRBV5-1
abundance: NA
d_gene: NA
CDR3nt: TGCGCCAGCAGCCCCTCTGTCGGGGGTCATGAGCAGTTCTTC
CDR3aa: CASSPSVGGHEQFF

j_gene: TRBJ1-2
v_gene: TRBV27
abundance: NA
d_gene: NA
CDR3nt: TGTGCCAGCAGTTTACGGGGGCGGCAAGGCTACACCTTC
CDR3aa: CASSLRGRQGYTF

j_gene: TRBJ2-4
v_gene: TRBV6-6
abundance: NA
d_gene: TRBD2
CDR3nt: TGTGCCAGCAGTTCCGACTCTAGCGGGAGGGCCAACATTCAGTACTTC
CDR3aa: CASSSDSSGRANIQYF

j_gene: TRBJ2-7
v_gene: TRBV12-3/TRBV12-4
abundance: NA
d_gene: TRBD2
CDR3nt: TGTGCCAGCAGTCAGCCCCTAGCCCGGGGGGACTACGAGCAGTACTTC
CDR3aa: CASSQPLARGDYEQYF

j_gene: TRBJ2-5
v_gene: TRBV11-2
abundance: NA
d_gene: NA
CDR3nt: TGTGCCAGCCGCCCCCTTAGAGGGAGTACAGAGACCCAGTACTTC
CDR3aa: CASRPLRGSTETQYF

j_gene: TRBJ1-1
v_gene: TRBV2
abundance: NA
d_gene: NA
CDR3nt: TGTGCCAGCAGTGGTAGCGCTGAAGCTTTCTTT
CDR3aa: CASSGSAEAFF

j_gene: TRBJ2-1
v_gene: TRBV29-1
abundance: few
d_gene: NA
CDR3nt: TGCAGCGTTGATCTGGGAGAGGAGTTCTTC
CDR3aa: CSVDLGEEFF

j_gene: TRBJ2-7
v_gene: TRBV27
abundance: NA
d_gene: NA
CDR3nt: TGTGCCAGCAGTTTAGTCGTCCGGCAGGAGAAATCCTACGAGCAGTACTTC
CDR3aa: CASSLVVRQEKSYEQYF

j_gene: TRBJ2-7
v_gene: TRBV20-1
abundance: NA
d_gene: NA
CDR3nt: TGCAGTGCTAGAGGTACGACAGGAGGGCGAAACGAGCAGTACTTC
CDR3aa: CSARGTTGGRNEQYF

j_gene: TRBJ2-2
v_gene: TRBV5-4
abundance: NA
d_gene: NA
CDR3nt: TGTGCCAGCAGCTTGGAACAGCGCAGTCATTACCCGAACACCGGGGAGCTGTTTTTT
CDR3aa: CASSLEQRSHYPNTGELFF

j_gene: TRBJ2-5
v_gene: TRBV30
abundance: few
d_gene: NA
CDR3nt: TGTGCCTGGAGTGTAGTGGGAGAGACCCAGTACTTC
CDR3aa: CAWSVVGETQYF

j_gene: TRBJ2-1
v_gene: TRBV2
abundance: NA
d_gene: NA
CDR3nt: TGTGCCAGCAAGGCGAACTCCTACAATGAGCAGTTCTTC
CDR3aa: CASKANSYNEQFF

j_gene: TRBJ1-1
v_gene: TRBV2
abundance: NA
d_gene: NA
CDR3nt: TGTGCCAGCAGTGGTGATTTGGGCACTGAAGCTTTCTTT
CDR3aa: CASSGDLGTEAFF

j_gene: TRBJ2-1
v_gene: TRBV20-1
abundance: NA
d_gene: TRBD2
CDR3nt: TGCAGTGCTAGTGAGCTAGCGGGGGGCAATGAGCAGTTCTTC
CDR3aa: CSASELAGGNEQFF

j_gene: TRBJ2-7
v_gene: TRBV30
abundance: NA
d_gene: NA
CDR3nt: TGTGCCTGGAGGTGGAAAGTTTCAGGCGAGCAGTACTTC
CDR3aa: CAWRWKVSGEQYF

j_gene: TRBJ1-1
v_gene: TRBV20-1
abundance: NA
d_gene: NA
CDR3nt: TGCAGTGCCCCGACAGCGACTGAAGCTTTCTTT
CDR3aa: CSAPTATEAFF

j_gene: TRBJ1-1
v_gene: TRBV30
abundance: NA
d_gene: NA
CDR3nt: TGTGCCTGGAATAAGGCTATGGGGCCGGTGGCTTTCTTT
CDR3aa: CAWNKAMGPVAFF

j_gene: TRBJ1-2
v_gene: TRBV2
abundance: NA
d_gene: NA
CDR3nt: TGTGCCAGCAGGCGGGACACCTCCTATGGCTACACCTTC
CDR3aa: CASRRDTSYGYTF

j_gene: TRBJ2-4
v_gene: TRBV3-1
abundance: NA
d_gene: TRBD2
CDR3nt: TGTGCCAGCAGCCAGCGGGGGGGAGGAGCCAAAAACATTCAGTACTTC
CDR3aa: CASSQRGGGAKNIQYF

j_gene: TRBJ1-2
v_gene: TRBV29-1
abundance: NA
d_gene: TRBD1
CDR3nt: TGCAGCGTTGCCGTGACAGGGGGCTATGGCTACACCTTC
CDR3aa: CSVAVTGGYGYTF

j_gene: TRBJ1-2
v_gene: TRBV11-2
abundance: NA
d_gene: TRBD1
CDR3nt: TGTGCCAGCAGCTTCCAGGGGGGTGGCTACACCTTC
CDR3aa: CASSFQGGGYTF

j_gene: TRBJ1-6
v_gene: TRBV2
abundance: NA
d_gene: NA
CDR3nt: TGTGCCAGCACCCGAAGGGAGGGAGGAACCTATAATTCACCCCTCCACTTT
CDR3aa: CASTRREGGTYNSPLHF

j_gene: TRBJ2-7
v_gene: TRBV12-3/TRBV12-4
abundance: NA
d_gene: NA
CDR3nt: TGTGCCAGCAGTCCTGGGGCCGCGGTAAGCTACGAGCAGTACTTC
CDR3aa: CASSPGAAVSYEQYF

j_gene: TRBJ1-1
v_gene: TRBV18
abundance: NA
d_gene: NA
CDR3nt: TGTGCCAGCTCACTCCAGGGACCTATGAACACTGAAGCTTTCTTT
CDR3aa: CASSLQGPMNTEAFF

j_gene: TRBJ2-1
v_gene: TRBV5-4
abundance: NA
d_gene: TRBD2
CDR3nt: TGTGCCAGCAGCCCAGGACTAGTTTATGGGAATGAGCAGTTCTTC
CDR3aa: CASSPGLVYGNEQFF

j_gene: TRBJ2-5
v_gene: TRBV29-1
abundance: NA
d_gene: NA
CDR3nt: TGCAGCGTTGAAGTTTGGGAGACCCAGTACTTC
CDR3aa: CSVEVWETQYF

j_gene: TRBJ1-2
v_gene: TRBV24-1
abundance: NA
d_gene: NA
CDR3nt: TGTGCCACCAGTGAAGGAGTGGAGAGCCAGTATGGCTACACCTTC
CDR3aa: CATSEGVESQYGYTF

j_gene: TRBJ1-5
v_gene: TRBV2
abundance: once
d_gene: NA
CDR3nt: TGTGCCAGCAGTGAAGCGGCCCGGGGGGGACGGATAAATCAGCCCCAGCATTTT
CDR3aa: CASSEAARGGRINQPQHF

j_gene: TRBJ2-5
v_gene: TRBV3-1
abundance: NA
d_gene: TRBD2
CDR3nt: TGTGCCAGCAGCCAAAGCGGGAGTGTGGAGACCCAGTACTTC
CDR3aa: CASSQSGSVETQYF

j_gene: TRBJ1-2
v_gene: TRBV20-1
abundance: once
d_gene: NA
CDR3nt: TGCAGTGCTCCAGGGGTATATGGCTACACCTTC
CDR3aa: CSAPGVYGYTF

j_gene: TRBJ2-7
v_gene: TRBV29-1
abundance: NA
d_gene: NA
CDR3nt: TGCAGCGTTGAAGAGCTCCGGGGGAGGTACGAGCAGTACTTC
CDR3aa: CSVEELRGRYEQYF

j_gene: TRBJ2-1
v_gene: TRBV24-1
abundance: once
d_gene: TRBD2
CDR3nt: TGTGCCACCAGTGGAGGGACTAGCTACAATGAGCAGTTCTTC
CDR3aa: CATSGGTSYNEQFF

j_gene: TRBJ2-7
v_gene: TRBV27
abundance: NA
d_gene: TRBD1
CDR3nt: TGTGCCAGCAGCCTGTGGGACAGGGAAGGCGAGCAGTACTTC
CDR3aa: CASSLWDREGEQYF

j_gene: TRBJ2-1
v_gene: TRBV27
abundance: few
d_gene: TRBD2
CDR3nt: TGTGCCAGCAGTCCCGGACTAGCGGGAGGGAATGAGCAGTTCTTC
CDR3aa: CASSPGLAGGNEQFF

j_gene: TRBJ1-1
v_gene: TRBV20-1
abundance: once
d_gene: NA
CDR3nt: TGCAGTGCTAGAACAGGGAACGGAGGTGAAGCTTTCTTT
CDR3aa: CSARTGNGGEAFF

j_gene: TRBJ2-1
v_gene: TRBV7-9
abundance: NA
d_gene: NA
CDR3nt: TGTGCCAGCAGCTTATTGACCCTGTACAATGAGCAGTTCTTC
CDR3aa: CASSLLTLYNEQFF

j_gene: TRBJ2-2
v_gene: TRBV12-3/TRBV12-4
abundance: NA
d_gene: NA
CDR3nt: TGTGCCAGCAGTTTTCGGGGGAGCCTATCCGGGGAGCTGTTTTTT
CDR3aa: CASSFRGSLSGELFF

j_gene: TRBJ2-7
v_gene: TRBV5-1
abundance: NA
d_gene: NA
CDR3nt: TGCGCCAGCAGCCGGGGCCGGGGTCTCCTCTTTTTC
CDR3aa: CASSRGRGLLFF

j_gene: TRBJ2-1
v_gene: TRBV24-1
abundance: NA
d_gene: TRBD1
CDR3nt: TGTGCCACCGCTCTGCAGGGGGCGCGGGAGCAGTTCTTC
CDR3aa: CATALQGAREQFF

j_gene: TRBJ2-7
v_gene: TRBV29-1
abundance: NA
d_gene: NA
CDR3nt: TGCAGCGTTGGCGGTAACTCCTACGAGCAGTACTTC
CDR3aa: CSVGGNSYEQYF

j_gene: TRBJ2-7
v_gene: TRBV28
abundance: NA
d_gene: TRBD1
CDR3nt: TGTGCCAGCAGTCCAGGGACAGTCGGATACGAGCAGTACTTC
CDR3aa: CASSPGTVGYEQYF

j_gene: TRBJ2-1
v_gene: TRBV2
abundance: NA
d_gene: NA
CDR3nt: TGTGCCAGCAGTGATGAGACTAGAGTTAGGGAGCAGTTCTTC
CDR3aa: CASSDETRVREQFF